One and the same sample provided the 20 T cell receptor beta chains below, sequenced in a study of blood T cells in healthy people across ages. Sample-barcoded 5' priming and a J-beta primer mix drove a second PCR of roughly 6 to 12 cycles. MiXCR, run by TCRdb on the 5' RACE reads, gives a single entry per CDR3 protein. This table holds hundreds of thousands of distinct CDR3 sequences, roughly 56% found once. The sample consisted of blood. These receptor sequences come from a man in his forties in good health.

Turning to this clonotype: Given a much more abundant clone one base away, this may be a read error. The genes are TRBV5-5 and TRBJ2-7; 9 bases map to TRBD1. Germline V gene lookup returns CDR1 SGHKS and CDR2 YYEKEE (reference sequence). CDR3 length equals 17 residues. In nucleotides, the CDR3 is TGTGCCAGCAGCTTGGAGGCCCCTGGGACAGGGTACTACGAGCAGCACTTC. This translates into CASSLEAPGTGYYEQHF.

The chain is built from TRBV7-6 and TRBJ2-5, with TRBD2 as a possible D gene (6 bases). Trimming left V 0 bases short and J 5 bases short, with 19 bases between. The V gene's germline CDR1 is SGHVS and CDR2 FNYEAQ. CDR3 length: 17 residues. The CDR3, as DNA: TGTGCCAGCAGCTTAGCCGGACCGGGTGTAGGAGGGGAGACCCAGTACTTC. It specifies CASSLAGPGVGGETQYF.

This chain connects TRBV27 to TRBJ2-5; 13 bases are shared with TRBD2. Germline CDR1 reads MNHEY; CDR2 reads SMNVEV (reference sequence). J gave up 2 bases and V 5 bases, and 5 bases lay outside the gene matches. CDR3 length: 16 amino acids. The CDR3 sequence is CASSILAGGLQETQYF. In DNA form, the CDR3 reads TGTGCCAGCAGTATACTAGCGGGGGGGTTACAAGAGACCCAGTACTTC.

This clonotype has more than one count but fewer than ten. CDR3 bases: TGTGCCAGCAGCCTACAGGACAGAACTAATTCACCCCTCCACTTT. It encodes CASSLQDRTNSPLHF. The chain recombines TRBV6-2 or TRBV6-3 with TRBJ1-6, with D possibly matching TRBD1 (6 bases). The germline V gene has CDR1 MNHEY and CDR2 SVGEGT. CDR3 length: 15 residues. Trimming removed 6 bases at V and 6 bases at J, with 15 bases between.

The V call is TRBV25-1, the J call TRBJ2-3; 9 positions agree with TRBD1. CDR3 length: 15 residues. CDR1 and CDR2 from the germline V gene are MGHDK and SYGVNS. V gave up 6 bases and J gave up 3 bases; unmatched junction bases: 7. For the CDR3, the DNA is TGTGCCAGCAGCCAACGACAGGGGGTGACAGATACGCAGTATTTT. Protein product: CASSQRQGVTDTQYF.

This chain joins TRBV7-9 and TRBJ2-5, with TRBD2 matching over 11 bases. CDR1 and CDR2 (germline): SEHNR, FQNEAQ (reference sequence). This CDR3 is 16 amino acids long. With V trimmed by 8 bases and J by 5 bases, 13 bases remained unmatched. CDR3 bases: TGTGCCAGCGATAACTTAGCGGGAGGGCGAAAGGAGACCCAGTACTTC. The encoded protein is CASDNLAGGRKETQYF.

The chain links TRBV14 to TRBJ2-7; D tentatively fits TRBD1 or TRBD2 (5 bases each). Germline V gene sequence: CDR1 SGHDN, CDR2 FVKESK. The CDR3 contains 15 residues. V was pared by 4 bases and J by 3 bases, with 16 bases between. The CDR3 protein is CASSLGDGSIYEQYF. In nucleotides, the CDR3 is TGTGCCAGCAGCCTAGGGGACGGATCCATCTACGAGCAGTACTTC.

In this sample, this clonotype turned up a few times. CDR3 bases: TGCAGTGCTACCGATGGGGGACTAGCGGGAGGGTACGAGCAGTACTTC. This translates into CSATDGGLAGGYEQYF. The chain recombines TRBV20-1 with TRBJ2-7; 16 bases align to TRBD2. Germline V gene lookup returns CDR1 DFQATT and CDR2 SNEGSKA (reference sequence). The ends lost 4 bases at V and 4 bases at J; junction bases unmatched: 7. This CDR3 is built from 16 residues.

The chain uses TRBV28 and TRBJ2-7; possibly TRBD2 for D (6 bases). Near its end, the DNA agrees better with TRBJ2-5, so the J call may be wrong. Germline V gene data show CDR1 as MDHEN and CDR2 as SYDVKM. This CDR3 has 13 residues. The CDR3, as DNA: TGTGCCAGCGGTTGGAGGGTCGGTGAGACCCAGTACTTC. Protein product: CASGWRVGETQYF.

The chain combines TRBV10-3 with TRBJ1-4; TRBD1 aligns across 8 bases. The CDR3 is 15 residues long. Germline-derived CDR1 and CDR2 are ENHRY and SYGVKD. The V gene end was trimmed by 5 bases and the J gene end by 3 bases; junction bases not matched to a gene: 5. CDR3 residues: CAISPTGAANEKLFF. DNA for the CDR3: TGTGCCATCAGTCCGACAGGGGCGGCTAATGAAAAACTGTTTTTT.

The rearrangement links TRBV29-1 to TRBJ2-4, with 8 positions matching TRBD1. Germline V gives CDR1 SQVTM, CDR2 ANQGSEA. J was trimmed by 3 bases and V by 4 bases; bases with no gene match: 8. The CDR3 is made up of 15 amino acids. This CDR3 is CSVVPTGTGKNIQYF. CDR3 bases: TGCAGCGTTGTTCCGACGGGGACAGGCAAAAACATTCAGTACTTC.

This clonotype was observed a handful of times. CDR3 in amino acids: CSAIPAGLTGGETQYF. The CDR3 coding sequence is TGCAGTGCAATTCCCGCCGGATTGACAGGGGGCGAGACCCAGTACTTC. The chain recombines TRBV20-1 with TRBJ2-5; 10 bases align to TRBD1. This CDR3 has 16 residues. Per the germline V gene, CDR1 is DFQATT and CDR2 is SNEGSKA (reference sequence). V gave up 6 bases and J gave up 5 bases; unmatched junction bases: 15.

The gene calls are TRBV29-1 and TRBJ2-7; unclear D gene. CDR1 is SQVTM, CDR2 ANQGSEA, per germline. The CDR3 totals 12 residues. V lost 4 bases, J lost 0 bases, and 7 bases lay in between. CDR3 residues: CSVVSDSYEQYF. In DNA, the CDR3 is TGCAGCGTTGTCTCGGACTCCTACGAGCAGTACTTC.

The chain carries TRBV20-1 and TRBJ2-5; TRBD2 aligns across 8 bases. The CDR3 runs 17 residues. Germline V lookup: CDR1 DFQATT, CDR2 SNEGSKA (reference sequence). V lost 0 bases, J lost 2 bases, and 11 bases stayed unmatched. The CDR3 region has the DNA TGCAGTGCTAGAGATCCCCAGGTAGCGGGAAGACAAGAGACCCAGTACTTC. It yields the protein CSARDPQVAGRQETQYF.

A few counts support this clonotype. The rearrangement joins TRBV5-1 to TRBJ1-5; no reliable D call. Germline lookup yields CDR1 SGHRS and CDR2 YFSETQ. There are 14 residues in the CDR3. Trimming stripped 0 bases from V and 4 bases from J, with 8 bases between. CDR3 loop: CASSLGTNNQPQHF. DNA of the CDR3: TGCGCCAGCAGCTTGGGGACGAATAATCAGCCCCAGCATTTT.

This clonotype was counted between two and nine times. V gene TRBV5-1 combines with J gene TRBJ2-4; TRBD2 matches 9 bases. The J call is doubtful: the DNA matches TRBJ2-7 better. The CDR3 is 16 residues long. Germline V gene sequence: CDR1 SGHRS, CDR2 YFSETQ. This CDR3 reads CASSQTSGGFTYEQYF. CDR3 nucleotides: TGCGCCAGCAGCCAGACTAGCGGAGGATTCACCTACGAGCAGTACTTC.

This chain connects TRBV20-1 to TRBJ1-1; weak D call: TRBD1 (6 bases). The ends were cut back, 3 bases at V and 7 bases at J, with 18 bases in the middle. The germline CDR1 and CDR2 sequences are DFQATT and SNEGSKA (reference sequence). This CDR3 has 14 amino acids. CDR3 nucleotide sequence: TGCAGTGCTAGCGTCCCGTGGGGGCTAAATGAAGCTTTCTTT. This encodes CSASVPWGLNEAFF.

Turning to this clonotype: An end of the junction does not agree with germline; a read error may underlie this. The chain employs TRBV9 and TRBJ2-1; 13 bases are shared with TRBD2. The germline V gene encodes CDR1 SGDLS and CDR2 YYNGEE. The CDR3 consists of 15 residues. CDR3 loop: CASSGTSGSINEQCF. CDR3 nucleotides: TGTGCCAGCAGCGGGACTAGCGGGAGTATCAATGAGCAGTGCTTC.

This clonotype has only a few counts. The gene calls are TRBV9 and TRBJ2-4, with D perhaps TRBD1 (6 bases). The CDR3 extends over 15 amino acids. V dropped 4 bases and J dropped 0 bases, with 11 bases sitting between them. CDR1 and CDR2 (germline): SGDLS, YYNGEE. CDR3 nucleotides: TGTGCCAGCAGCCATACAGGGTTAGCCAAAAACATTCAGTACTTC. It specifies CASSHTGLAKNIQYF.

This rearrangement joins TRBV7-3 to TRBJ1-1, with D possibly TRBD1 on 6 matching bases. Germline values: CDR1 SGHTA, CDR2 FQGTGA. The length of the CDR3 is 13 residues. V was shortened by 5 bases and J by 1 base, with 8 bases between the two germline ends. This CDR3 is CASSKDRNTEAFF. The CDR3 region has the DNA TGTGCCAGCAGCAAGGACAGGAACACTGAAGCTTTCTTT.